This T cell receptor beta chain is drawn from a study of Ad26.COV2.S vaccination and SARS-CoV-2 variants. Trimming took 6 bases from V and 7 from J, leaving 11 bases between them. The CDR3 is made up of 12 amino acids. The treatment here: about 20 received Ad26.COV2.S at low or high dose, single or two shots; 5 received placebo; per-sample allocation not given. Each sample was drawn 63 days after the first injection (of vaccine or placebo). The table came from immunoSEQ multiplex PCR; TCRdb's copy has only in-frame clones and leaves some out. This sample has about 480,000 clones, with around 85% found just once.

The J gene is TRBJ2-3, the V gene TRBV12-3 or TRBV12-4; the D gene could be TRBD1 or TRBD2 (5 bases each). Sequenced material: peripheral blood, taken in a trial of Ad26.COV2.S vaccine versus placebo. The clonotype comes from a person between 18 and 59 years old who received the Ad26.COV2.S COVID-19 vaccine or a placebo. DNA of the CDR3: TGTGCCAGCAGACGGGACGGTAATACGCAGTATTTT. Protein sequence: CASRRDGNTQYF.